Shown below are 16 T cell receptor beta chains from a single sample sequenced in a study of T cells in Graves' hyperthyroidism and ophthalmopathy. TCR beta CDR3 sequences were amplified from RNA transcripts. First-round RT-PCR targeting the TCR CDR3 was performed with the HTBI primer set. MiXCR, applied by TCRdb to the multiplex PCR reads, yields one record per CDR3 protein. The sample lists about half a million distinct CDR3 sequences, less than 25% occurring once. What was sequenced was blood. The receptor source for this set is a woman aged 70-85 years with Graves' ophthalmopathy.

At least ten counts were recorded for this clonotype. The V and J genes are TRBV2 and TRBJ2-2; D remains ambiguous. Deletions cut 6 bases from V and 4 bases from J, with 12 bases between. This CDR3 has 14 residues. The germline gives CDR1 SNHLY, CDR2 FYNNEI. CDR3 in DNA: TGTGCCAGCAGGGGTTTTACAATCACCGGGGAGCTGTTTTTT. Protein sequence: CASRGFTITGELFF.

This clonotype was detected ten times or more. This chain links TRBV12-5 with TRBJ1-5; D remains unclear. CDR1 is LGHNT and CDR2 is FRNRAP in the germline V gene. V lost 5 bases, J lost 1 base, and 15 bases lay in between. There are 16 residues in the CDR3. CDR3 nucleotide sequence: TGTGCTAGTGGTCCACCCGTAGTTGACAGCAATCAGCCCCAGCATTTT. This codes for CASGPPVVDSNQPQHF.

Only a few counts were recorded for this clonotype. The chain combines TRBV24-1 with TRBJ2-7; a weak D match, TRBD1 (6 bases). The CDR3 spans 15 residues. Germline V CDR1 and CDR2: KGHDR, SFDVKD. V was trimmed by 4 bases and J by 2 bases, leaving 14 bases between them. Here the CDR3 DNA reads TGTGCCACCAGTGACACGGGACACCATACCTACGAGCAGTACTTC. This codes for CATSDTGHHTYEQYF.

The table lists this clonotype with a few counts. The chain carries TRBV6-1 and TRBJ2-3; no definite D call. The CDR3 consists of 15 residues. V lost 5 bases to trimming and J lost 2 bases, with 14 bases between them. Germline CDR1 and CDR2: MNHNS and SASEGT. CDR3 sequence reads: CASSYHLVNTDTQYF. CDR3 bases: TGTGCCAGCAGTTATCACCTAGTGAACACAGATACGCAGTATTTT.

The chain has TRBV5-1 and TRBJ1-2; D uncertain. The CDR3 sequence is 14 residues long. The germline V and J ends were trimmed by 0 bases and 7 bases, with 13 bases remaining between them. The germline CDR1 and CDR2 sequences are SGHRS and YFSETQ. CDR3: CASSLAQREGGYTF. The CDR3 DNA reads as TGCGCCAGCAGCTTGGCACAGAGAGAAGGTGGCTACACCTTC.

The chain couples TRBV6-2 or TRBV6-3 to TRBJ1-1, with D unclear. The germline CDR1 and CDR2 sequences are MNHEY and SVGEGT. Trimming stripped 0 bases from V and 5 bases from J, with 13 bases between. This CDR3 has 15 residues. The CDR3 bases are TGTGCCAGCAGTTACTCGGAGGGATTAGGGACTGAAGCTTTCTTT. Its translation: CASSYSEGLGTEAFF.

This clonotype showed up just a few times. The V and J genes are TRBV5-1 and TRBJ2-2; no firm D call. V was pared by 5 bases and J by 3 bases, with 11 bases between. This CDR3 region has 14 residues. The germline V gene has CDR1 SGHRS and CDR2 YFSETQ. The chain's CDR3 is CASREQVDTGELFF. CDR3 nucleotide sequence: TGCGCCAGCAGGGAGCAGGTTGACACCGGGGAGCTGTTTTTT.

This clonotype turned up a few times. The CDR3 is CAISGGGNYGYTF. CDR3 bases: TGTGCCATCAGTGGGGGTGGGAACTATGGCTACACCTTC. The chain joins TRBV10-3 to TRBJ1-2; unclear D gene. Trimming left V 4 bases short and J 2 bases short, with 8 bases between. From germline, CDR1 is ENHRY and CDR2 SYGVKD. The length of the CDR3 is 13 residues.

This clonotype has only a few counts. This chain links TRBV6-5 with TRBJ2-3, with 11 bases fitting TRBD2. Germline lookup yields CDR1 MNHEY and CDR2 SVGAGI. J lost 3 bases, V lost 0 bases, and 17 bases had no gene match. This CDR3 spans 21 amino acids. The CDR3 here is CASSYSNPYSGRAGRTDTQYF. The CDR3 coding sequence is TGTGCCAGCAGTTACTCGAACCCTTATAGCGGGAGGGCCGGTCGTACAGATACGCAGTATTTT.

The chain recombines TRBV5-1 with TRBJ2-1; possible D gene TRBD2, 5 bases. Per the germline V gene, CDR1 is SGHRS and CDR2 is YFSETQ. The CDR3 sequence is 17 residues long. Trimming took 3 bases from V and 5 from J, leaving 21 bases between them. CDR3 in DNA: TGCGCCAGCAGCTCCGGACTTTCCGTGGTGAAAAACAATGAGCAGTTCTTC. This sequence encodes CASSSGLSVVKNNEQFF.

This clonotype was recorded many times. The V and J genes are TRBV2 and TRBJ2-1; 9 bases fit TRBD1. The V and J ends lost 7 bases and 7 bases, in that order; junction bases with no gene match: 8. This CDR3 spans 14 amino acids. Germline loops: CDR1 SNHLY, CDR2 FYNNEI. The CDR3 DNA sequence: TGTGCCAGCAAAGGAACAGGGGGCTATAATGAGCAGTTCTTC. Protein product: CASKGTGGYNEQFF.

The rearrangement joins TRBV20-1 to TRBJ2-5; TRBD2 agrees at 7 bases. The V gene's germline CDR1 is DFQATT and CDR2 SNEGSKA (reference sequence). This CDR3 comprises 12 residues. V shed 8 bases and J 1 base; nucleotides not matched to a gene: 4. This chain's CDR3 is CSTQRGQETQYF. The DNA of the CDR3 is TGCAGTACACAGCGGGGCCAAGAGACCCAGTACTTC.

CDR3 bases: TGTGCCATCAGTGCCTTGAGGGAATACGAGCAGTACTTC. Encoded protein: CAISALREYEQYF. This chain uses TRBV10-3 with TRBJ2-7; possible D gene TRBD2, 5 bases. CDR1 is ENHRY and CDR2 is SYGVKD in the germline V gene. With 4 bases removed from V and 4 bases from J, the gap between germline ends came to 11 bases. This CDR3 comprises 13 residues.

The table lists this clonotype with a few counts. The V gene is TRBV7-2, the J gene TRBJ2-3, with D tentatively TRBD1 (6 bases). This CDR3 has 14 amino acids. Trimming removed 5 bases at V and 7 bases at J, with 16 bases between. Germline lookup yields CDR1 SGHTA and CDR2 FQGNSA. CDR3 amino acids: CASSRYTGKHTQYF. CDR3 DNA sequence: TGTGCCAGCAGCCGATATACAGGGAAACATACGCAGTATTTT.

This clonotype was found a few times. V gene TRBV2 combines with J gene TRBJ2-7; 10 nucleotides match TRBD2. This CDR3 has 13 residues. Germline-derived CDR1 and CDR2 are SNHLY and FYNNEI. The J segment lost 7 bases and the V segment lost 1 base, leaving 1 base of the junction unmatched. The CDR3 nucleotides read TGTGCCAGCAGTGAAGGGGGACTAGCGGAGCAGTACTTC. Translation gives CASSEGGLAEQYF.

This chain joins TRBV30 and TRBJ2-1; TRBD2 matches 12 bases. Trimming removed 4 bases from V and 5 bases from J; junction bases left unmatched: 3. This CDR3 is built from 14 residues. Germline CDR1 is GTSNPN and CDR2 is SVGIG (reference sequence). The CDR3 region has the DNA TGTGCCTGGACTAGCGGGAGGGGGAACAATGAGCAGTTCTTC. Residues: CAWTSGRGNNEQFF.